The 31 T cell receptor beta chains in this list originate from one sample, sequenced in a study of immune heterogeneity within non-small cell lung tumors. As template, the study used bulk tumor genomic DNA at approximately 610 ng per sample. The authors collected several far-apart biopsies from each primary tumor during surgery. Patients underwent curative surgery for untreated, newly diagnosed non-small cell lung cancer. Using 32 V and 13 J primers, multiplex PCR amplified TCR beta CDR3. From the multiplex PCR reads, TCRdb called clonotypes with MiXCR, one entry per CDR3 protein. The repertoire holds 10,000 to 15,000 distinct CDR3 sequences, roughly a fifth seen once, with around 4.6% in the top ten. The source material was lung tumor tissue. The receptors come from a man in his fifties or sixties with non-small cell lung cancer.

This clonotype was seen at least ten times. The chain carries TRBV30 and TRBJ2-7, with a tentative D call TRBD2 (5 bases). V lost 4 bases and J lost 0, with 13 bases in between. Germline lookup yields CDR1 GTSNPN and CDR2 SVGIG (reference sequence). The CDR3 contains 14 residues. The CDR3 DNA sequence: TGTGCCTGGACACCGGGGTTAAGCTCCTACGAGCAGTACTTC. Protein sequence: CAWTPGLSSYEQYF. The whole variable domain, remainder taken from reference TRBV30 and TRBJ2-7, is SQTIHQWPATLVQPVGSPLSLECTVEGTSNPNLYWYRQAAGRGLQLLFYSVGIGQISSEVPQNLSASRPQDRQFILSSKKLLLSDSGFYLCAWTPGLSSYEQYFGPGTRLTVT.

Within the sample, this clonotype is medium-sized (0.01 to 0.1%). The chain is built from TRBV6-1 and TRBJ1-5; D gene unclear. The CDR3 loop spans 12 amino acids. Germline V gene lookup returns CDR1 MNHNS and CDR2 SASEGT. The V gene lost 6 bases and the J gene lost 6 bases, with 9 bases spanning the gap. The CDR3 loop reads CASRRAGQPQHF. CDR3 bases: TGTGCCAGCAGAAGGGCTGGTCAGCCCCAGCATTTT.

The chain combines TRBV4-1 with TRBJ2-7; 8 nucleotides agree with TRBD2. Germline V CDR1 and CDR2: MGHRA, YSYEKL. This CDR3 spans 15 amino acids. With V trimmed by 2 bases and J by 4 bases, 7 bases remained unmatched. The CDR3 nucleotides read TGCGCCAGCAGCCAAAAAGCGGGAGCTGGGTACGAGCAGTACTTC. Its protein product is CASSQKAGAGYEQYF.

This clonotype has more than one count but fewer than ten. This chain uses TRBV6-5 with TRBJ1-1, with 9 bases identical to TRBD1. CDR1 and CDR2 (germline): MNHEY, SVGAGI. The V and J ends lost 2 bases and 6 bases, in that order; junction bases with no gene match: 4. The CDR3 length is 14 residues. The CDR3 sequence: CASSYRTGGPEAFF. CDR3 bases: TGTGCCAGCAGTTACCGAACAGGGGGCCCTGAAGCTTTCTTT.

This clonotype is medium-sized in the sample. This chain uses TRBV4-1 with TRBJ1-2, with D perhaps matching TRBD1 (5 bases). Germline V gene data show CDR1 as MGHRA and CDR2 as YSYEKL. There are 14 residues in the CDR3. The V end was cut by 0 bases, the J end by 4 bases, with 9 bases between. DNA for the CDR3: TGCGCCAGCAGCCAAGATCGGGGGACCTATGGCTACACCTTC. Encoded protein: CASSQDRGTYGYTF.

This clonotype is medium-sized (0.01 to 0.1%). This chain connects TRBV6-1 to TRBJ1-5; the D is unclear. Germline CDR1 is MNHNS and CDR2 is SASEGT. This CDR3 has 14 residues. V was pared by 6 bases and J by 5 bases, with 14 bases between. The CDR3: CASSNGEGYQPQHF. As DNA, the CDR3 is TGTGCCAGCAGCAATGGGGAGGGATATCAGCCCCAGCATTTT.

This clonotype has a handful of counts. V is TRBV5-1 and J is TRBJ1-1; TRBD1 matches 11 bases. With 0 bases clipped from V and 7 bases from J, the junction kept 2 bases outside the gene matches. Germline CDR1 is SGHRS and CDR2 is YFSETQ. The CDR3 loop spans 14 amino acids. The CDR3 protein is CASSLEGQGVEAFF. The CDR3 region has the DNA TGCGCCAGCAGCTTGGAGGGACAGGGGGTTGAAGCTTTCTTT.

This clonotype was recorded a few times. The gene calls are TRBV27 and TRBJ2-3; 7 bases match TRBD2. The CDR3 is 14 residues long. In germline, CDR1 is MNHEY, CDR2 SMNVEV (reference sequence). After removal of 5 bases from V and 5 bases from J, the junction contained 7 bases not matched to a gene. CDR3 sequence: CASSALGEGDTQYF. CDR3 bases: TGTGCCAGCAGTGCCCTTGGGGAGGGAGATACGCAGTATTTT.

This clonotype qualifies as medium-sized. V gene TRBV6-2 or TRBV6-3 combines with J gene TRBJ1-5; unclear D gene. Trimming took off 7 bases at V and 9 bases at J, with 13 bases between the two ends. The CDR3 length is 12 residues. From germline, CDR1 is MNHEY and CDR2 SVGEGT. The CDR3 protein is CASTDVAMPQHF. CDR3 bases: TGTGCCAGCACCGACGTGGCTATGCCCCAGCATTTT.

The chain employs TRBV3-1 and TRBJ1-1, with D maybe TRBD1 (6 bases). Germline V gives CDR1 LGHDT, CDR2 YNNKEL (reference sequence). The CDR3 has 15 amino acids. Trimming stripped 3 bases from V and 3 bases from J, with 14 bases between. The CDR3 sequence: CASSQGTGSDTEAFF. For the CDR3, the DNA is TGTGCCAGCAGCCAGGGAACAGGGAGTGACACTGAAGCTTTCTTT.

Points on this clonotype: This CDR3 is missing its conserved last phenylalanine or tryptophan, likely due to a read error. The V and J genes are TRBV27 and TRBJ2-1; 8 bases fit TRBD2. Looked up from germline, CDR1 is MNHEY and CDR2 is SMNVEV (reference sequence). This CDR3 is 16 amino acids long. V lost 1 base and J lost 3; bases outside the gene matches: 5. The CDR3 sequence: CASSLYMAGGYNEQFL. CDR3 bases: TGTGCCAGCAGTTTATATATGGCGGGGGGCTACAATGAGCAGTTCTTA.

This clonotype is medium-sized within its sample. This sequence joins TRBV12-3 or TRBV12-4 and TRBJ2-2; TRBD2 is a possible D gene (5 bases). The CDR3 is 12 residues long. With 9 bases removed from V and 8 bases from J, the gap between germline ends came to 13 bases. In nucleotides, the CDR3 is TGTGCCAGTTCACGGGGTGGTGGGGAGCTGTTTTTT. Translation gives CASSRGGGELFF.

The V call is TRBV7-8, the J call TRBJ2-3; 7 bases fit TRBD1. J lost 2 bases, V lost 5 bases, and 7 bases had no gene match. The CDR3 has 15 residues. Germline CDR1 is SGHVS and CDR2 is FQNEAQ. The CDR3 loop is CASSPRQGFTDTQYF. The DNA for the CDR3 is TGTGCCAGCAGCCCCCGACAGGGCTTCACAGATACGCAGTATTTT.

To note about this clonotype: This may arise from a read error, as a much more abundant clone is one base away. The V and J genes are TRBV19 and TRBJ1-2, with D hard to call. Trimming left V 7 bases short and J 4 bases short, with 10 bases between. The CDR3 is 12 residues long. CDR1 is LNHDA and CDR2 is SQIVND in the germline V gene (reference sequence). CDR3 residues: CASTQKCYGYTF. The CDR3 DNA reads as TGTGCCAGTACACAGAAGTGCTATGGCTACACCTTC.

Details on this clonotype: Since a much larger clone is just one base distant, this may be a read error. The gene calls are TRBV20-1 and TRBJ1-2, with 9 bases identical to TRBD1. Germline trimming cut 0 bases from V and 8 bases from J; bases unmatched to any gene: 10. This CDR3 has 15 amino acids. Germline values: CDR1 DFQATT, CDR2 SNEGSKA (reference sequence). CDR3: CSAREVTGGWGGYTF. As DNA, the CDR3 is TGCAGTGCTAGAGAAGTCACAGGGGGCTGGGGAGGCTACACCTTC.

The chain uses TRBV5-1 and TRBJ2-1; no clear D. From germline, CDR1 is SGHRS and CDR2 YFSETQ. Trimming removed 0 bases at V and 6 bases at J, with 10 bases between. The CDR3 runs to 14 residues. The CDR3 bases are TGCGCCAGCAGCTTGGCCAGTTGGAGCAATGAGCAGTTCTTC. Amino acids: CASSLASWSNEQFF. The variable domain in full, with the rest retrieved from reference TRBV5-1 and TRBJ2-1, is KAGVTQTPRYLIKTRGQQVTLSCSPISGHRSVSWYQQTPGQGLQFLFEYFSETQRNKGNFPGRFSGRQFSNSRSEMNVSTLELGDSALYLCASSLASWSNEQFFGPGTRLTVL.

V and J are TRBV30 and TRBJ1-1, with unresolved D. Germline CDR1 is GTSNPN and CDR2 is SVGIG (reference sequence). V lost 0 bases and J 1 base, leaving 6 bases between the germline ends. The CDR3 is 13 amino acids. In DNA, the CDR3 is TGTGCCTGGAGTGTACCAGAGAACACTGAAGCTTTCTTT. Its translation: CAWSVPENTEAFF.

This clonotype was found a few times. The rearrangement uses TRBV19 and TRBJ1-5; weak D call: TRBD1 (5 bases). V lost 4 bases and J 4 bases, leaving 17 bases between the germline ends. Germline V lookup: CDR1 LNHDA, CDR2 SQIVND (reference sequence). The CDR3 extends over 16 amino acids. The CDR3 DNA is TGTGCCAGTAGTACGAGCCCGGGACTGCAAAATCAGCCCCAGCATTTT. Protein sequence: CASSTSPGLQNQPQHF.

This clonotype ranks as medium-sized. This sequence joins TRBV6-1 and TRBJ2-7; D unclear. The V end was cut by 7 bases, the J end by 3 bases, with 4 bases between. Germline V gene data show CDR1 as MNHNS and CDR2 as SASEGT. CDR3 size: 10 residues. The CDR3 sequence: CASKGYEQYF. The CDR3 DNA follows: TGTGCCAGCAAGGGCTACGAGCAGTACTTC.

This clonotype rates as medium-sized. The chain has TRBV19 and TRBJ2-3, with D possibly matching TRBD2 (6 bases). Trimming took 7 bases from V and 0 from J, leaving 11 bases between them. The CDR3 loop spans 14 amino acids. CDR1 is LNHDA, CDR2 SQIVND, per germline (reference sequence). The CDR3 region is CASKEGRSTDTQYF. CDR3 coding DNA: TGTGCCAGTAAGGAGGGGCGGAGCACAGATACGCAGTATTTT.

This clonotype appeared once. A much more abundant neighbour one base away suggests this may be a read error. The V call is TRBV12-3 or TRBV12-4, the J call TRBJ1-5; D may be TRBD1 (5 bases). The germline V and J ends were trimmed by 3 bases and 7 bases, with 10 bases remaining between them. This CDR3 region has 13 residues. The CDR3 loop is CASSFAGKQPQHF. The DNA of the CDR3 is TGTGCCAGCAGTTTTGCAGGGAAGCAGCCCCAGCATTTT.

This chain connects TRBV20-1 to TRBJ2-7; D may be TRBD2 (6 bases). The germline V gene has CDR1 DFQATT and CDR2 SNEGSKA (reference sequence). There are 16 residues in the CDR3. With 3 bases removed from V and 3 bases from J, the gap between germline ends came to 21 bases. The CDR3 is CSASDPGSARGYEQYF. The CDR3 nucleotides are TGCAGTGCTAGCGACCCCGGGAGTGCCCGAGGCTACGAGCAGTACTTC.

In its sample, this clonotype is medium-sized (0.01 to 0.1%). The rearrangement uses TRBV15 and TRBJ2-7; 7 bases are a match to TRBD1. Germline CDR1 LNHNV, CDR2 YYDKDF (reference sequence). The CDR3 spans 14 residues. V was clipped by 3 bases and J by 5 bases; unmatched bases: 7. The CDR3, as DNA: TGTGCCACCAGCAGCCTGACAGGGTTGGACGAGCAGTACTTC. Translation gives CATSSLTGLDEQYF. The full variable domain, with the rest looked up from reference TRBV15 and TRBJ2-7, is DAMVIQNPRYQVTQFGKPVTLSCSQTLNHNVMYWYQQKSSQAPKLLFHYYDKDFNNEADTPDNFQSRRPNTSFCFLDIRSPGLGDTAMYLCATSSLTGLDEQYFGPGTRLTVT.

This clonotype was recorded a few times. The V gene is TRBV2, the J gene TRBJ2-5; D is perhaps TRBD1 (6 bases). The V gene's germline CDR1 is SNHLY and CDR2 FYNNEI. V was clipped by 6 bases and J by 0 bases, with 20 bases between them. The CDR3 has 17 amino acids. This CDR3 reads CASRGTAGVEDQETQYF. CDR3 coding DNA: TGTGCCAGCAGGGGGACGGCAGGGGTAGAGGACCAAGAGACCCAGTACTTC. Supplemented by reference TRBV2 and TRBJ2-5, the full variable domain reads EPEVTQTPSHQVTQMGQEVILRCVPISNHLYFYWYRQILGQKVEFLVSFYNNEISEKSEIFDDQFSVERPDGSNFTLKIRSTKLEDSAMYFCASRGTAGVEDQETQYFGPGTRLLVL.

The table lists this clonotype with a few counts. The rearrangement uses TRBV3-1 and TRBJ1-1; 9 bases map to TRBD1. The ends lost 4 bases at V and 4 bases at J; junction bases unmatched: 7. The CDR3 extends over 15 amino acids. The germline CDR1 and CDR2 sequences are LGHDT and YNNKEL (reference sequence). The CDR3: CASSPAPDRGTEAFF. In nucleotides, the CDR3 is TGTGCCAGCAGCCCCGCTCCGGACAGGGGCACTGAAGCTTTCTTT.

Note on this clonotype: This may stem from a read error, because a much larger clone lies one nucleotide away. This chain uses TRBV28 with TRBJ2-7, with 7 bases fitting TRBD1. CDR1 MDHEN and CDR2 SYDVKM come from the germline V gene. V lost 5 bases and J lost 0; bases outside the gene matches: 4. This CDR3 comprises 14 residues. CDR3 loop: CASSQTGVSYEQYF. The CDR3 coding sequence is TGTGCCAGCAGTCAAACAGGGGTCTCCTACGAGCAGTACTTC.

This clonotype is medium-sized. The V call is TRBV20-1, the J call TRBJ1-4, with D possibly TRBD1 on 6 matching bases. Germline V CDR1 and CDR2: DFQATT, SNEGSKA (reference sequence). Deletions cut 6 bases from V and 8 bases from J, with 19 bases between. The CDR3 spans 14 residues. CDR3 region: CSARYRVGSEKLFF. The DNA for the CDR3 is TGCAGTGCCCGATACAGGGTAGGAAGCGAAAAACTGTTTTTT.

This clonotype has a handful of counts. The CDR3, as DNA: TGTGCCAGCAGCGTTCAGGGCTCGAGTGAAAAACTGTTTTTT. It yields the protein CASSVQGSSEKLFF. The V and J genes are TRBV9 and TRBJ1-4; D is perhaps TRBD1 (5 bases). V gave up 2 bases and J gave up 7 bases, with 12 bases separating them. CDR1 SGDLS and CDR2 YYNGEE come from the germline V gene. The CDR3 spans 14 residues.

This clonotype was counted once. The gene calls are TRBV29-1 and TRBJ1-4; possibly TRBD1 for D (5 bases). CDR3 length equals 12 residues. Germline V gives CDR1 SQVTM, CDR2 ANQGSEA. Deletions cut 6 bases from V and 10 bases from J, with 15 bases between. The CDR3 sequence is CSVADSDGKLFF. The DNA for the CDR3 is TGCAGCGTCGCCGACAGCGACGGAAAACTGTTTTTT.

In regard to this clonotype: A single base separates this from a much larger clone, so it may be a read error. The J gene is TRBJ2-7, the V gene TRBV12-3 or TRBV12-4; either TRBD1 or TRBD2 may fit D (5 bases each). This CDR3 has 15 residues. The CDR3 sequence is CASSGGRGRSYGQYF. In DNA, the CDR3 is TGTGCCAGCAGTGGGGGTCGAGGGCGTTCCTACGGGCAGTACTTC.

This clonotype is medium-sized in the sample. The rearrangement joins TRBV12-3 or TRBV12-4 to TRBJ2-2; maybe TRBD2 (5 bases). V lost 1 base and J 6 bases, leaving 9 bases between the germline ends. This CDR3 comprises 14 residues. The CDR3 nucleotides are TGTGCCAGCAGTTTAGTGGCCGGGGCCGGGGAGCTGTTTTTT. Amino acids: CASSLVAGAGELFF.